Below are 22 T cell receptor beta chains sequenced from a single sample in a study of early T cells in non-severe SARS-CoV-2 infection. TCRdb recomputed calls from the 5' RACE reads with MiXCR, one row per CDR3 protein. Of tens of thousands of distinct CDR3 sequences in the sample, around a tenth were seen once. Sample: whole blood. These receptors were obtained from an adult who was a healthcare worker with PCR-confirmed SARS-CoV-2 infection or an uninfected control (not recorded which).

This clonotype was seen once. The chain links TRBV3-1 to TRBJ2-1; D is unresolved. CDR1 is LGHDT, CDR2 YNNKEL, per germline (reference sequence). This CDR3 has 15 amino acids. Deletions cut 0 bases from V and 7 bases from J, with 13 bases between. CDR3 nucleotide sequence: TGTGCCAGCAGCCAAGAGGGCAGCTTCAGAAATGAGCAGTTCTTC. Protein sequence: CASSQEGSFRNEQFF.

This clonotype appeared a few times. The chain recombines TRBV7-3 with TRBJ2-1; tentatively, D is TRBD1 (6 bases). V was shortened by 5 bases and J by 5 bases, with 13 bases between the two germline ends. The CDR3 consists of 14 residues. Germline-derived CDR1 and CDR2 are SGHTA and FQGTGA. CDR3 sequence (DNA): TGTGCCAGCAGCCCCAGGGGAGCCAACAATGAGCAGTTCTTC. It codes for CASSPRGANNEQFF.

The V and J genes are TRBV4-1 and TRBJ1-1, with no clear D. Deletions cut 4 bases from V and 1 base from J, with 16 bases between. Germline V gene sequence: CDR1 MGHRA, CDR2 YSYEKL. This CDR3 contains 16 residues. CDR3 coding DNA: TGCGCCAGCAGCCCCCGTTCTGCGACACCGAACACTGAAGCTTTCTTT. Protein product: CASSPRSATPNTEAFF.

This clonotype has just a few counts. The chain combines TRBV10-1 with TRBJ2-7; perhaps TRBD2 as D (7 bases). This CDR3 has 13 amino acids. V was shortened by 3 bases and J by 9 bases, with 15 bases between the two germline ends. CDR1 is WNHNN and CDR2 is SYGVQD in the germline V gene (reference sequence). The CDR3 coding sequence is TGCGCCAGCAGTGATTCCGGGGGGCAGGGGCAGTACTTC. As protein: CASSDSGGQGQYF.

This clonotype appeared many times. V is TRBV20-1 and J is TRBJ2-1; perhaps D is TRBD1 or TRBD2 (5 bases each). Germline-derived CDR1 and CDR2 are DFQATT and SNEGSKA (reference sequence). Trimming stripped 0 bases from V and 5 bases from J, with 14 bases between. The CDR3 runs 15 residues. The CDR3 sequence is CSARDPERGNNEQFF. The CDR3 nucleotides read TGCAGTGCTAGAGATCCGGAGAGGGGAAACAATGAGCAGTTCTTC.

This clonotype has a count of ten or more. The rearrangement links TRBV7-9 to TRBJ1-6; D remains ambiguous. This CDR3 is 12 amino acids long. Per the germline V gene, CDR1 is SEHNR and CDR2 is FQNEAQ (reference sequence). V lost 11 bases, J lost 0 bases, and 5 bases lay in between. The CDR3 coding sequence is TGTGCCGGGAGCTCCTATAATTCACCCCTCCACTTT. Its protein product is CAGSSYNSPLHF.

This clonotype was counted a few times. V is TRBV29-1 and J is TRBJ1-1; 7 bases align to TRBD1. With 7 bases clipped from V and 1 base from J, the junction kept 6 bases outside the gene matches. Germline V gene data show CDR1 as SQVTM and CDR2 as ANQGSEA. The CDR3 sequence is 13 residues long. CDR3 coding DNA: TGCAGCGCACCGACAGGGAAGAACACTGAAGCTTTCTTT. It encodes CSAPTGKNTEAFF.

CDR3 amino acids: CASSAQSGGVGTEAFF. The CDR3 region has the DNA TGTGCCAGCAGCGCGCAGTCCGGGGGAGTTGGCACTGAAGCTTTCTTT. The chain employs TRBV9 and TRBJ1-1, with a possible D match to TRBD1 (5 bases). V lost 3 bases, J lost 4 bases, and 19 bases lay in between. The CDR3 runs to 16 residues. Germline assignment: CDR1 SGDLS and CDR2 YYNGEE. The whole variable domain, filled in from reference TRBV9 and TRBJ1-1, reads DSGVTQTPKHLITATGQRVTLRCSPRSGDLSVYWYQQSLDQGLQFLIQYYNGEERAKGNILERFSAQQFPDLHSELNLSSLELGDSALYFCASSAQSGGVGTEAFFGQGTRLTVV.

The chain couples TRBV11-3 to TRBJ2-5, with 11 bases lining up with TRBD1. Looked up from germline, CDR1 is SGHNT and CDR2 is YENEEA. The ends lost 5 bases at V and 5 bases at J; junction bases unmatched: 7. CDR3 size: 15 residues. CDR3: CASSDRTGGGETQYF. The CDR3 DNA reads TGTGCCAGCAGCGACCGGACAGGGGGCGGGGAGACCCAGTACTTC.

The rearrangement joins TRBV15 to TRBJ2-1, with D hard to call. CDR1 is LNHNV and CDR2 is YYDKDF in the germline V gene (reference sequence). Trimming pared 0 bases from V and 9 bases from J, leaving 12 bases between. This CDR3 is built from 14 residues. This CDR3 reads CATSRDGVAAEQFF. The DNA for the CDR3 is TGTGCCACCAGCAGAGATGGGGTGGCAGCTGAGCAGTTCTTC. Full variable domain (remainder filled in from reference TRBV15 and TRBJ2-1): DAMVIQNPRYQVTQFGKPVTLSCSQTLNHNVMYWYQQKSSQAPKLLFHYYDKDFNNEADTPDNFQSRRPNTSFCFLDIRSPGLGDTAMYLCATSRDGVAAEQFFGPGTRLTVL.

This chain uses TRBV7-2 with TRBJ1-6; no clear D gene. The CDR3 spans 18 residues. V lost 0 bases, J lost 7 bases, and 19 bases lay in between. In germline, CDR1 is SGHTA, CDR2 FQGNSA. CDR3 sequence (DNA): TGTGCCAGCAGCTTAGCTCCCCCTGGCCCACTGGGAAATTCACCCCTCCACTTT. Protein: CASSLAPPGPLGNSPLHF.

This chain connects TRBV7-6 to TRBJ2-2; 7 bases fit TRBD2. The CDR3 runs 15 residues. Germline trimming cut 4 bases from V and 5 bases from J; bases unmatched to any gene: 7. The V gene's germline CDR1 is SGHVS and CDR2 FNYEAQ. This chain's CDR3 is CASSSREGRTGELFF. For the CDR3, the DNA is TGTGCCAGCAGCTCTAGGGAGGGTCGGACCGGGGAGCTGTTTTTT.

This chain connects TRBV7-3 to TRBJ2-7; D may correspond to TRBD1 or TRBD2 (5 bases each). The V and J ends lost 1 base and 3 bases respectively, with 7 bases between them. From germline, CDR1 is SGHTA and CDR2 FQGTGA. The CDR3 contains 13 residues. The CDR3 DNA follows: TGTGCCAGCAGCTTAATGGGGGACTACGAGCAGTACTTC. Translating it yields CASSLMGDYEQYF. The variable domain in full, completed from reference TRBV7-3 and TRBJ2-7, reads GAGVSQTPSNKVTEKGKYVELRCDPISGHTALYWYRQSLGQGPEFLIYFQGTGAADDSGLPNDRFFAVRPEGSVSTLKIQRTERGDSAVYLCASSLMGDYEQYFGPGTRLTVT.

A few counts support this clonotype. The chain links TRBV20-1 to TRBJ2-3; TRBD2 matches at 8 bases. Germline values: CDR1 DFQATT, CDR2 SNEGSKA (reference sequence). The trim removed 6 bases at V and 1 base at J, leaving 3 bases unmatched. CDR3 length equals 13 residues. The CDR3 bases are TGCAGTGCCGCGGGGGGTGGCACAGATACGCAGTATTTT. As protein: CSAAGGGTDTQYF.

This clonotype was counted only a few times. This sequence joins TRBV5-5 and TRBJ1-6; D ambiguous. Germline V gives CDR1 SGHKS, CDR2 YYEKEE (reference sequence). The CDR3 loop spans 13 amino acids. Trimming stripped 0 bases from V and 5 bases from J, with 3 bases between. For the CDR3, the DNA is TGTGCCAGCAGCTTGGGGAATAATTCACCCCTCCACTTT. This translates into CASSLGNNSPLHF.

The genes are TRBV20-1 and TRBJ1-5; D is perhaps TRBD1 (5 bases). Germline V CDR1 and CDR2: DFQATT, SNEGSKA (reference sequence). V was clipped by 1 base and J by 4 bases, with 14 bases between them. The CDR3 is 15 amino acids. CDR3 DNA sequence: TGCAGTGCTAGAGTAAGGGGCGAGGGAAATCAGCCCCAGCATTTT. Protein: CSARVRGEGNQPQHF.

This clonotype was observed at least ten times. The chain couples TRBV7-9 to TRBJ2-7; D unresolved. The CDR3 covers 14 residues. The V end lost 3 bases, the J end lost 3 bases, and 12 bases lay between the germline ends. Germline CDR1 is SEHNR and CDR2 is FQNEAQ (reference sequence). CDR3 sequence reads: CASSFSAEDYEQYF. The CDR3 bases are TGTGCCAGCAGCTTTTCGGCAGAGGACTACGAGCAGTACTTC.

This clonotype was counted many times. The chain recombines TRBV9 with TRBJ1-5, with D unresolved. CDR3 length equals 12 residues. Germline V gene data show CDR1 as SGDLS and CDR2 as YYNGEE. V was cut by 7 bases and J by 2 bases, with 7 bases left in between. In DNA form, the CDR3 reads TGTGCCAGCGGACGAGGCAATCAGCCCCAGCATTTT. It yields the protein CASGRGNQPQHF.

The V call is TRBV10-2, the J call TRBJ1-1, with D possibly TRBD1 on 5 matching bases. V lost 2 bases to trimming and J lost 3 bases, with 10 bases between them. The germline CDR1 and CDR2 sequences are WSHSY and SAAADI. This CDR3 is 14 amino acids long. The CDR3, as DNA: TGCGCCAGCAGTGAGCCGACAGTCTACACTGAAGCTTTCTTT. Translation gives CASSEPTVYTEAFF.

This clonotype was seen many times. The V call is TRBV29-1, the J call TRBJ1-2, with 10 bases aligning to TRBD1. Germline-derived CDR1 and CDR2 are SQVTM and ANQGSEA. V lost 7 bases, J lost 2 bases, and 10 bases stayed unmatched. There are 15 residues in the CDR3. The CDR3 bases are TGCAGCGCCTGGACAGGGGGACTTCCCAACTATGGCTACACCTTC. Translating gives CSAWTGGLPNYGYTF.

This clonotype has just a few counts. V is TRBV28 and J is TRBJ2-2; D is undetermined. CDR3 length equals 16 residues. V was cut by 5 bases and J by 2 bases, with 15 bases left in between. Per the germline V gene, CDR1 is MDHEN and CDR2 is SYDVKM. DNA for the CDR3: TGTGCCAGCAGTCCCCCCCGGCAGATTAACACCGGGGAGCTGTTTTTT. Translation gives CASSPPRQINTGELFF. Using reference TRBV28 and TRBJ2-2 for the parts outside the CDR3, the full variable domain is DVKVTQSSRYLVKRTGEKVFLECVQDMDHENMFWYRQDPGLGLRLIYFSYDVKMKEKGDIPEGYSVSREKKERFSLILESASTNQTSMYLCASSPPRQINTGELFFGEGSRLTVL.

This clonotype was recorded a few times. The chain combines TRBV4-1 with TRBJ1-6; D unresolved. This CDR3 is built from 13 residues. CDR1 is MGHRA and CDR2 is YSYEKL in the germline V gene. V lost 1 base and J 14 bases, leaving 12 bases between the germline ends. Here the CDR3 DNA reads TGCGCCAGCAGCCAAGTTTCGCTTAACACCCTCCACTTT. Translation: CASSQVSLNTLHF.